This T cell receptor beta chain was recorded in a study of cytomegalovirus exposure and HLA in healthy donors. On this clone: Its target is not known.

Whole-study results and caveats: Indistinguishable V segments such as TRBV6-2 and TRBV6-3 were excluded. Published work reported that the classifier diagnosed cytomegalovirus status with high specificity and sensitivity.

Researchers ran the PCR with 60 Vbeta and 13 Jbeta primers. Sequencing was performed with immunoSEQ multiplex PCR; in TCRdb, only in-frame clones are kept and a portion is missing. The repertoire holds some 180,000 clones, with around 80% as singletons. The ends were cut back, 2 bases at V and 2 bases at J, with 11 bases in the middle. Germline CDR1 ENHRY, CDR2 SYGVKD. The CDR3 sequence is 15 residues long. The gene calls are TRBV10-3 and TRBJ2-3; tentatively, D is TRBD2 (6 bases). Sequencing was performed on PBMCs. This receptor was taken from a woman between 25 and 40 years old in good health and CMV-seropositive. The CDR3 DNA follows: TGTGCCATCAGTGAGGGGACTGGGCACACAGATACGCAGTATTTT. It is translated as CAISEGTGHTDTQYF.